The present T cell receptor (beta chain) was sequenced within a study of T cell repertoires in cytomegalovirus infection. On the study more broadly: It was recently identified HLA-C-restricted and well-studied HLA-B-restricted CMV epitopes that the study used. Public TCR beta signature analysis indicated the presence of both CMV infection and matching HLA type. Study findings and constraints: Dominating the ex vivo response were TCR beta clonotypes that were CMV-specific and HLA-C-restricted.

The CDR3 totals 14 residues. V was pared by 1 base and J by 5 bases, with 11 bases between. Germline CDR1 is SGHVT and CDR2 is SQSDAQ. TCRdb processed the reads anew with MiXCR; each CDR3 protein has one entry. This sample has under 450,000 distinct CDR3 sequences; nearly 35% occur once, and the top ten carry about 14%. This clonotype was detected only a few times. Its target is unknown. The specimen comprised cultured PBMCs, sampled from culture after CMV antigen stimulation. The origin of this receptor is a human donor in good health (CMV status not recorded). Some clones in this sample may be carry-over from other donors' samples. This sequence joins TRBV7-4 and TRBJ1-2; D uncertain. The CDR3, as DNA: TGTGCCAGCAGCTTAGACGTTGTACGGTATGGCTACACCTTC. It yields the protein CASSLDVVRYGYTF. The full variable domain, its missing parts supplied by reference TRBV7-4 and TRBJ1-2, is GAGVSQSPRYKVAKRGRDVALRCDSISGHVTLYWYRQTLGQGSEVLTYSQSDAQRDKSGRPSGRFSAERPERSVSTLKIQRTEQGDSAVYLCASSLDVVRYGYTFGSGTRLTVV.